These 13 T cell receptor beta chains came from one sample sequenced in a study of T-cell reconstitution after alpha-beta-depleted transplantation in children. Unique molecular identifiers were built into the TCRbeta library. TCRdb called the PCR reads again in MiXCR, with one record for every CDR3 protein. The table includes about 540,000 distinct CDR3 sequences, roughly 30% detected once. The source material was PBMCs, sampled before TCRalphabeta/CD19-depleted stem cell transplant. Receptors were obtained from a boy in the first two years of life with Wiskott-Aldrich syndrome, due to receive a stem cell transplant.

This clonotype was observed a handful of times. A read error may account for a junction end that differs from germline. J is TRBJ2-1 and V is TRBV4-1; no firm D call. This CDR3 is built from 16 residues. Germline-derived CDR1 and CDR2 are MGHRA and YSYEKL. In DNA, the CDR3 is TGCGCCAGCAGTCAAGAGGTTGGACGGCCGTACAATGAGCAGTTCTTC. Translation: CASSQEVGRPYNEQFF.

The rearrangement joins TRBV28 to TRBJ2-3; no reliable D call. V lost 7 bases, J lost 2 bases, and 19 bases lay in between. Germline V gene lookup returns CDR1 MDHEN and CDR2 SYDVKM. This CDR3 has 16 residues. In nucleotides, the CDR3 is TGTGCCAGCACATTATCACTCGCAGACTTCACAGATACGCAGTATTTT. Translation gives CASTLSLADFTDTQYF.

J is TRBJ2-3 and V is TRBV4-1; D uncertain. Trimming stripped 0 bases from V and 10 bases from J, with 11 bases between. The CDR3 is 13 residues long. In germline, CDR1 is MGHRA, CDR2 YSYEKL. The CDR3 sequence is CASSQEAYVSQYF. In DNA, the CDR3 is TGCGCCAGCAGCCAAGAAGCCTACGTTTCGCAGTATTTT.

This chain links TRBV20-1 with TRBJ1-1, with unresolved D. In germline, CDR1 is DFQATT, CDR2 SNEGSKA (reference sequence). V shed 1 base and J shed 4 bases, with 13 bases lying between them. CDR3 size: 14 residues. The CDR3 DNA follows: TGCAGTGCTAGAGCGCGGGAGGGATTCACTGAAGCTTTCTTT. This translates into CSARAREGFTEAFF.

Only a few counts were recorded for this clonotype. The chain couples TRBV29-1 to TRBJ1-1; D gene uncertain. V lost 4 bases and J 0 bases, leaving 12 bases between the germline ends. The germline V gene has CDR1 SQVTM and CDR2 ANQGSEA. CDR3 length: 14 residues. In DNA form, the CDR3 reads TGCAGCGTTGCCCTCTTGTCTCTGAACACTGAAGCTTTCTTT. Protein: CSVALLSLNTEAFF.

The V and J genes are TRBV5-1 and TRBJ1-2, with TRBD1 identical over 7 bases. The CDR3 extends over 14 amino acids. Germline CDR1 SGHRS, CDR2 YFSETQ. V lost 1 base to trimming and J lost 4 bases; unmatched junction nucleotides: 4. The CDR3 coding sequence is TGCGCCAGCAGCTTGCCAGGGGGGCCCTATGGCTACACCTTC. Its translation: CASSLPGGPYGYTF.

The gene calls are TRBV2 and TRBJ2-1; possibly TRBD2 for D (5 bases). Trimming stripped 8 bases from V and 5 bases from J, with 16 bases between. Per the germline V gene, CDR1 is SNHLY and CDR2 is FYNNEI. This CDR3 region has 14 residues. In nucleotides, the CDR3 is TGTGCCAGCGTGCGTGGGAGCGGCAACAATGAGCAGTTCTTC. Translation: CASVRGSGNNEQFF.

This chain joins TRBV30 and TRBJ2-7; 7 bases line up with TRBD1. The CDR3 runs to 13 residues. Germline-derived CDR1 and CDR2 are GTSNPN and SVGIG (reference sequence). J gave up 0 bases and V 6 bases, and 5 bases lay outside the gene matches. As DNA, the CDR3 is TGTGCCTGTGACAGGGTCAGCTCCTACGAGCAGTACTTC. Translation: CACDRVSSYEQYF.

The genes are TRBV18 and TRBJ1-1, with 8 bases lining up with TRBD1. Trimming took 0 bases from V and 7 from J; bases not matched to a gene: 4. Germline CDR1 KGHSH, CDR2 LQKENI. The CDR3 sequence is 14 residues long. The CDR3, as DNA: TGTGCCAGCTCACCACCGATTACAGGGGGTGAAGCTTTCTTT. It yields the protein CASSPPITGGEAFF.

The chain uses TRBV6-1 and TRBJ2-2; D may be TRBD2 (6 bases). CDR1 and CDR2 from the germline V gene are MNHNS and SASEGT. With 7 bases removed from V and 2 bases from J, the gap between germline ends came to 14 bases. The CDR3 loop spans 15 amino acids. The CDR3 nucleotides are TGTGCCAGCAAAGTCGGGGGATTCAACACCGGGGAGCTGTTTTTT. The encoded protein is CASKVGGFNTGELFF.

This chain connects TRBV2 to TRBJ2-3; no clear D gene. The V end was cut by 2 bases, the J end by 2 bases, with 5 bases between. Germline values: CDR1 SNHLY, CDR2 FYNNEI. The length of the CDR3 is 13 residues. The CDR3, as DNA: TGTGCCAGCAGTGAAAGGACCACAGATACGCAGTATTTT. Its translation: CASSERTTDTQYF.

Only a few counts were recorded for this clonotype. The CDR3 coding sequence is TGCGCCAGCAGTAGTTTGAGACTAGCAGACAATGAGCAGTTCTTC. This encodes CASSSLRLADNEQFF. The chain is built from TRBV5-1 and TRBJ2-1; 7 nucleotides agree with TRBD2. In germline, CDR1 is SGHRS, CDR2 YFSETQ. This CDR3 comprises 15 residues. The junction had 10 bases not matched to a gene; V was cut back by 5 bases and J by 5 bases.

J is TRBJ2-1 and V is TRBV5-1; 11 nucleotides agree with TRBD2. The CDR3 consists of 14 residues. The V gene's germline CDR1 is SGHRS and CDR2 YFSETQ. V shed 5 bases and J 7 bases; nucleotides not matched to a gene: 5. CDR3 in DNA: TGCGCCAGCAGAACTAGCGGGAGAAGGAATGAGCAGTTCTTC. It translates to CASRTSGRRNEQFF. Combining the CDR3 with reference TRBV5-1 and TRBJ2-1 gives the whole variable domain KAGVTQTPRYLIKTRGQQVTLSCSPISGHRSVSWYQQTPGQGLQFLFEYFSETQRNKGNFPGRFSGRQFSNSRSEMNVSTLELGDSALYLCASRTSGRRNEQFFGPGTRLTVL.